This T cell receptor (beta chain) was observed in a study of blood T cell repertoires in COVID-19. Turning to the study itself: Samples came from the United States, Italy and Spain, spanning acute and convalescent COVID-19. The cDNA or gDNA used as material had been derived from T cells, B-cell-depleted T cells, or PBMCs.

Per the authors' pipeline: Nucleated cell number was recorded as an estimate derived from reference gene primer amplification. Profiling relied on immunoSEQ multiplex PCR, and the TCRdb table lists in-frame clones only, not all of them. The V and J calls and clone size are taken from that table; D and trimming were inferred from the DNA. The sample carries tens of thousands of clones, approximately 91% recorded once. CDR1 is MGHRA, CDR2 YSYEKL, per germline. Trimming shortened V by 5 bases and J by 0 bases, and 14 bases separated the two germline ends. This CDR3 contains 17 residues. The chain carries TRBV4-1 and TRBJ1-6, with a weak D call TRBD1 (5 bases). The source material was peripheral blood. This TCR derives from a woman older than 75 with active or convalescent COVID-19. The CDR3 DNA reads TGCGCCAGCAGCTTTATGGGGGGGAGCTCCTATAATTCACCCCTCCACTTT. Its translation: CASSFMGGSSYNSPLHF.